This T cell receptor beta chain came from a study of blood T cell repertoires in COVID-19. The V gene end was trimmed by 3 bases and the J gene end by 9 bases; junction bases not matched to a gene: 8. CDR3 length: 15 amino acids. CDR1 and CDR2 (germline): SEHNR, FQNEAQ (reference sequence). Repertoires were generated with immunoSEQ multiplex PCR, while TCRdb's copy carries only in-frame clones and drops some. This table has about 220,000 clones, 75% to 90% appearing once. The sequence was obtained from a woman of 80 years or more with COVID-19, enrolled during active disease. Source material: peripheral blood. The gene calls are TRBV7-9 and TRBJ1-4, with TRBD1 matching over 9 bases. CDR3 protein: CASSFTTGGRQKLFF. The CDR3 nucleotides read TGTGCCAGCAGCTTTACGACAGGGGGACGGCAAAAACTGTTTTTT. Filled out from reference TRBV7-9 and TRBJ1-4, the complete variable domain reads DTGVSQNPRHKITKRGQNVTFRCDPISEHNRLYWYRQTLGQGPEFLTYFQNEAQLEKSRLLSDRFSAERPKGSFSTLEIQRTEQGDSAMYLCASSFTTGGRQKLFFGSGTQLSVL.